The subject of this entry is one T cell receptor (beta chain). Its antigen is unknown. According to the study, genomic DNA was the template for TCR beta VDJ and CDR3 profiling. TCRdb analysed the reads with MiXCR anew, one entry per CDR3 protein. The table records 160,000 or so distinct CDR3 sequences, 47% of them present only once. The sequenced patients had an expansion of CD8+CD57+ cells seen by flow cytometry. The cohort consisted entirely of patients having severe acquired aplastic anemia. When blood sampling took place, the patients had received no therapy. This sample stems from a study of CD8+CD57+ T cells in acquired aplastic anemia. Study observations and caveats: Common to patients and controls were twenty-nine CD8+ CDR3 sequences.

The CDR3 has 15 amino acids. Trimming cost V 0 bases and J 2 bases, with 9 bases left between them. From germline, CDR1 is SGDLS and CDR2 YYNGEE. Sequenced input: sorted CD4+, CD8+, or CD8+CD57+ T cells (not recorded which) from PBMCs. This receptor was obtained from a human donor with aplastic anemia. This sequence joins TRBV9 and TRBJ2-1; D not certain. Here the CDR3 reads CASSVATVTYNEQFF. The CDR3 DNA sequence: TGTGCCAGCAGCGTAGCTACTGTGACCTACAATGAGCAGTTCTTC.